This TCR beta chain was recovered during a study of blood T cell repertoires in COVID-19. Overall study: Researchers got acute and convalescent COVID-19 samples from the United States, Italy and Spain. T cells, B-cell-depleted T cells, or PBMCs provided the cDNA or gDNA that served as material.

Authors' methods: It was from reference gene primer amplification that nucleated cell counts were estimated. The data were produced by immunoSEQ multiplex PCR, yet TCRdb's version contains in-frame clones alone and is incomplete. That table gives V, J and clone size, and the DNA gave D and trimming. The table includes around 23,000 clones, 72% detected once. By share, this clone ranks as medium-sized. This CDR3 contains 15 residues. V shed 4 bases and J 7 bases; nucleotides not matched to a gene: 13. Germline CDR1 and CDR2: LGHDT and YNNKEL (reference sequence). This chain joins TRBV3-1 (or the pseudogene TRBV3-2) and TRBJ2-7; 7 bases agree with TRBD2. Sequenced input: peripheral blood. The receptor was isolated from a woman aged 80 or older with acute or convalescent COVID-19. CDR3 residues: CASSPSGGLGREQYF. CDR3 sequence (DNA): TGTGCCAGCAGCCCGTCGGGCGGACTAGGGAGAGAGCAGTACTTC.